Shown below are 15 T cell receptor beta chains from a single sample sequenced in a study of blood T cell repertoires in COVID-19. Data came from immunoSEQ multiplex PCR; TCRdb stores just in-frame clones and leaves some out. This table has about 36,000 clones, around three quarters appearing once. Sequenced: peripheral blood. These receptor sequences come from a man aged 60-69 years with active COVID-19.

The rearrangement uses TRBV28 and TRBJ2-1; 8 nucleotides line up with TRBD1. Germline lookup yields CDR1 MDHEN and CDR2 SYDVKM. The CDR3 is made up of 14 amino acids. The V gene end was trimmed by 5 bases and the J gene end by 6 bases; junction bases not matched to a gene: 6. Written as DNA, the CDR3 is TGTGCCAGCAGTAACGGACAGGGCCCCAATGAGCAGTTCTTC. This translates into CASSNGQGPNEQFF.

The chain is built from TRBV7-8 and TRBJ2-7, with unresolved D. The CDR3 is 14 amino acids. V lost 3 bases, J lost 1 base, and 10 bases lay in between. The germline gives CDR1 SGHVS, CDR2 FQNEAQ. The CDR3 loop is CASSLFSLSYEQYF. CDR3 DNA sequence: TGTGCCAGCAGCTTGTTTAGTCTGTCCTACGAGCAGTACTTC.

CDR3: CASSLGQGASEKLFF. CDR3 sequence (DNA): TGTGCCAGCAGCTTGGGACAGGGGGCAAGTGAAAAACTGTTTTTT. The J gene is TRBJ1-4, the V gene TRBV5-6, with 10 nucleotides matching TRBD1. Unmatched junction bases numbered 3, after V lost 0 bases and J lost 7 bases. The CDR3 length is 15 residues. The V gene's germline CDR1 is SGHDT and CDR2 YYEEEE.

This sequence joins TRBV13 and TRBJ1-2; D remains ambiguous. V was pared by 5 bases and J by 2 bases, with 12 bases between. Germline CDR1 and CDR2: PRHDT and FYEKMQ (reference sequence). The CDR3 length is 14 residues. The CDR3 region has the DNA TGTGCCAGCAGCCGGACGGGGATCAACTATGGCTACACCTTC. Residues: CASSRTGINYGYTF. The whole variable domain, filled in from reference TRBV13 and TRBJ1-2, reads AAGVIQSPRHLIKEKRETATLKCYPIPRHDTVYWYQQGPGQDPQFLISFYEKMQSDKGSIPDRFSAQQFSDYHSELNMSSLELGDSALYFCASSRTGINYGYTFGSGTRLTVV.

This chain links TRBV6-6 with TRBJ2-1, with a weak D call TRBD2 (7 bases). The CDR3 contains 20 residues. Germline CDR1 MNHNY, CDR2 SVGAGI (reference sequence). V lost 5 bases to trimming and J lost 0 bases, with 26 bases between them. As DNA, the CDR3 is TGTGCCAGCAGTCGGGGAACGGGGGGCGTCCCCTACAGCTCCTACAATGAGCAGTTCTTC. Its protein is CASSRGTGGVPYSSYNEQFF.

This clone qualifies as medium-sized. The V and J genes are TRBV19 and TRBJ1-1, with D unclear. V was trimmed by 0 bases and J by 0 bases, leaving 5 bases between them. The CDR3 is 14 residues long. Germline CDR1 LNHDA, CDR2 SQIVND (reference sequence). The CDR3 DNA follows: TGTGCCAGTAGTATAGATACAGTGAACACTGAAGCTTTCTTT. Encoded protein: CASSIDTVNTEAFF.

In its sample, this clone was seen once. The V gene is TRBV12-3 or TRBV12-4, the J gene TRBJ1-1, with TRBD1 matching 8 bases. This CDR3 region has 13 residues. The ends lost 6 bases at V and 5 bases at J; junction bases unmatched: 5. CDR3: CASRTGDWTEAFF. CDR3 in DNA: TGTGCCAGCAGGACAGGGGATTGGACTGAAGCTTTCTTT.

This chain connects TRBV7-8 to TRBJ2-7; maybe TRBD2 (5 bases). The V end was cut by 5 bases, the J end by 6 bases, with 11 bases between. The CDR3 totals 12 residues. The germline gives CDR1 SGHVS, CDR2 FQNEAQ. CDR3 loop: CASSPPRGEQYF. DNA for the CDR3: TGTGCCAGCAGCCCCCCCCGGGGCGAGCAGTACTTC.

The chain combines TRBV6-5 with TRBJ1-1; D is uncertain. The germline V gene has CDR1 MNHEY and CDR2 SVGAGI. There are 15 residues in the CDR3. Trimming took 7 bases from V and 1 from J, leaving 16 bases between them. The CDR3 protein is CASTKRRYENTEAFF. The CDR3 region has the DNA TGTGCCAGCACCAAACGGAGGTACGAGAACACTGAAGCTTTCTTT.

The genes are TRBV7-2 and TRBJ1-5, with a possible D match to TRBD1 (6 bases). V was pared by 6 bases and J by 4 bases, with 13 bases between. This CDR3 comprises 14 residues. The germline CDR1 and CDR2 sequences are SGHTA and FQGNSA. The CDR3 here is CASSLQGFNQPQHF. The CDR3 bases are TGTGCCAGCAGTTTACAGGGATTTAATCAGCCCCAGCATTTT.

The CDR3 reads CASSLPTGGGGYTF. Here the CDR3 DNA reads TGTGCCAGCAGCCTCCCCACAGGGGGCGGTGGCTACACCTTC. The chain uses TRBV11-2 and TRBJ1-2, with 9 bases lining up with TRBD1. Trimming took 5 bases from V and 7 from J; bases not matched to a gene: 8. The CDR3 contains 14 residues. Germline V lookup: CDR1 SGHAT, CDR2 FQNNGV.

This chain connects TRBV6-6 to TRBJ2-1, with 7 bases matching TRBD1. The CDR3 covers 15 residues. The junction had 8 bases not matched to a gene; V was cut back by 6 bases and J by 3 bases. CDR1 and CDR2 from the germline V gene are MNHNY and SVGAGI (reference sequence). CDR3 coding DNA: TGTGCCAGCAGGCACGGACAGGATGGCTACAATGAGCAGTTCTTC. Protein sequence: CASRHGQDGYNEQFF.

The chain recombines TRBV19 with TRBJ1-6; 8 nucleotides match TRBD1. The junction had 4 bases not matched to a gene; V was cut back by 7 bases and J by 5 bases. There are 14 residues in the CDR3. Per germline, CDR1 LNHDA and CDR2 SQIVND (reference sequence). CDR3 DNA sequence: TGTGCCAGTAACAGGGGGGGGAATAATTCACCCCTCCACTTT. This codes for CASNRGGNNSPLHF.

The chain links TRBV6-1 to TRBJ2-5; TRBD1 matches 8 bases. In germline, CDR1 is MNHNS, CDR2 SASEGT. V was clipped by 3 bases and J by 1 base; unmatched bases: 13. The CDR3 contains 18 residues. CDR3 residues: CASSDDFSQGASQETQYF. DNA for the CDR3: TGTGCCAGCAGTGACGATTTTTCGCAGGGGGCATCCCAAGAGACCCAGTACTTC.

Written as DNA, the CDR3 is TGTGCCAGCAGTTACTTAGGGGGGGGCACTGAAGCTTTCTTT. The encoded protein is CASSYLGGGTEAFF. The chain is built from TRBV6-5 and TRBJ1-1; weak D call: TRBD1 (6 bases). V was cut by 1 base and J by 4 bases, with 10 bases left in between. The CDR3 contains 14 residues. The germline CDR1 and CDR2 sequences are MNHEY and SVGAGI.